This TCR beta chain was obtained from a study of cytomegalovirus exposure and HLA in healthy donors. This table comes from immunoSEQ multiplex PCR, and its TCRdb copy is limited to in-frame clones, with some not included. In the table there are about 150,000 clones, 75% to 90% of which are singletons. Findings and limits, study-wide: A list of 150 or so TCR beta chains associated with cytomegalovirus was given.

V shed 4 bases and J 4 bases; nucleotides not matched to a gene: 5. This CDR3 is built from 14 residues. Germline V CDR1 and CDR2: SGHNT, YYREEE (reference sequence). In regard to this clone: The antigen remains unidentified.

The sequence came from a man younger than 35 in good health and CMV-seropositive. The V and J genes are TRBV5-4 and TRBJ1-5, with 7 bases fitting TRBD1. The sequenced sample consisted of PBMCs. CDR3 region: CASSPAGGNQPQHF. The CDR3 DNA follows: TGTGCCAGCAGCCCCGCAGGGGGGAATCAGCCCCAGCATTTT.